This paragraph reports one T cell receptor beta chain. This receptor's antigen is unknown. Per-base quality was not reported, and no clone a single base away is much larger than it. The CDR3 holds 18 amino acids from the cysteine to the phenylalanine. The read is trimmed to its CDR3 DNA, 54 bases read in frame from base 1. CDR1 and CDR2 were assigned from the germline V gene as KGHSH and LQKENI. The trim is 3 bases for V and 5 bases for J, with a gap of 25 bases between the germline ends. For sequencing of the TCRbeta CDR3 region, genomic DNA was extracted from the sorted cells. The immunoSEQ Assay was used to sequence the TCRbeta CDR3 regions. The table comes from immuneACCESS by way of TCRdb, which keeps in-frame sequences with V and J called. Part of the clones is missing from these tables; in studies checked, under half for an unresolved V gene and the rest for unknown reasons. The sample table records tens of thousands of clones; 90% of these occur just once. The ten largest clones add up to around 5% of the sample.

The trial excluded patients who had a history of autoimmune disease or were on systemic immunosuppression. Peripheral blood for TCR sequencing was collected from all dose cohorts at baseline, on cycle 4 day 1, and on cycle 7 day 1. The samples were taken from a phase I, first-in-human, multicenter, open-label dose-escalation trial of ivuxolimab. Adults with locally advanced or metastatic head and neck squamous cell, hepatocellular, melanoma or renal cell carcinoma were enrolled in the trial. CD4+ and CD8+ T cells were sorted separately from peripheral blood before TCR sequencing. The data belong to a study of OX40 agonist ivuxolimab in advanced cancers. With regard to the full study: Ivuxolimab was a fully human IgG2 agonistic monoclonal antibody targeting the costimulatory receptor OX40 (CD134). Peripheral TCRbeta sequencing was intended to test whether TCR sequence diversity was altered and clonal T-cell expansion was caused by ivuxolimab. Patients were allowed to have had prior anti-PD-1, anti-PD-L1 or anti-CTLA-4 therapy, and approximately 40% of the dose-escalation patients had been treated with checkpoint inhibitors. Three dose-escalation patients achieved partial responses, one with hepatocellular carcinoma and two with cutaneous melanoma. Of the approximately 54 patients in dose escalation, 19 had hepatocellular carcinoma, some 15 had melanoma, 9 had renal cell carcinoma and 9 had head and neck cancer. Intravenous ivuxolimab was administered to patients every 2 weeks at six dose levels: 0.01, 0.1, 0.3, 1.5, 3 and 10 mg/kg. The monotherapy dose-escalation portion (N = 52 patients) of the phase I ivuxolimab trial is reported in the paper. The dose-escalation cohort was roughly 83% male with a mean age of roughly 62 years, ranging from roughly 23 to 90.

On the study overall, not on this receptor specifically: Low levels of normalized T-cell clonal expansion were also shown by some nonresponding patients. On average, CD8+ T cells showed more expanded clones than CD4+ T cells after ivuxolimab. Which antigens the clonally expanded peripheral T cells were specific for was not determined. In the 0.1-3.0 mg/kg groups, partial responders were among the patients with the lowest normalized peripheral clonal expansion, particularly in CD8+ T cells. At doses from 0.1 to 3.0 mg/kg, clonal expansion was seen in both CD4+ and CD8+ blood T cells between baseline and week 6.

In this chain, TRBV18 is recombined with TRBJ1-1, with TRBD1 as a weak D call on 5 bases. This clonotype was obtained from an adult with an advanced solid tumor such as melanoma, head and neck, liver or kidney cancer. Source: CD4+ or CD8+ T cells sorted from blood, taken in a trial of the OX40 agonist ivuxolimab. Here is the DNA: TGTGCCAGCTCACCTCGCACCGGAGGACCAGGGCTTAATACTGAAGCTTTCTTT. Translated, this gives CASSPRTGGPGLNTEAFF.